What follows is one T cell receptor beta chain and its context. No antigen is known for it. There are 12 residues in the CDR3. V gave up 6 bases and J gave up 2 bases; unmatched junction bases: 1. Germline CDR1 MDHEN, CDR2 SYDVKM. These data belong to a study of cytomegalovirus exposure and HLA in healthy donors. The PCR made use of 60 Vbeta and 13 Jbeta primers. Here immunoSEQ multiplex PCR was the method, and the copy in TCRdb shows in-frame clones only, minus some. This table holds about 130,000 clones, around 77% found once. The study's findings and limits: The authors reported that TCR beta sequences could predict HLA-A and HLA-B alleles. These predictions were accurate for most subjects in the first cohort. A previous analysis found most TCR beta V segments productive roughly 87% or roughly 30% of the time.

The sequence was collected from a man aged 45-65 years in good health and CMV-seronegative. V gene TRBV28 combines with J gene TRBJ2-7; the match to TRBD1 covers 7 bases. Specimen: PBMCs. This CDR3 is CASRDRPYEQYF. The CDR3 DNA is TGTGCCAGCAGGGACAGGCCCTACGAGCAGTACTTC.